The rows below give T cell receptor beta chains drawn from one sample of a study of prognosis after radiotherapy for stage I lung cancer. One entry per CDR3 protein, called by TCRdb with MiXCR from the multiplex PCR reads. The data show roughly 30,000 distinct CDR3 sequences, roughly 40% seen once. This specimen was PBMCs, taken before or after stereotactic body radiation therapy (not recorded which). Receptors were obtained from a donor over 45 with non-small cell lung cancer. CDR3s include the opening cysteine and the closing phenylalanine or tryptophan. Fields, in order: V gene, clone size, CDR3 length, J gene, D gene, CDR3 protein, CDR3 DNA. D genes are given only for firm matches. Size is omitted from some rows. Given values are once, few, many or a class for expanded clones.

v_gene: TRBV10-3; abundance: many; len: 16; j_gene: TRBJ2-1; d_gene: TRBD2; CDR3aa: CAISVLAGGKYNEQFF; CDR3nt: TGTGCCATCAGTGTACTAGCGGGAGGCAAATACAATGAGCAGTTCTTC
v_gene: TRBV20-1; abundance: many; len: 15; j_gene: TRBJ2-1; d_gene: TRBD2; CDR3aa: CSARDPGEGRNEQFF; CDR3nt: TGCAGTGCTAGAGATCCGGGGGAGGGGAGGAATGAGCAGTTCTTC
v_gene: TRBV7-9; abundance: medium-sized; len: 15; j_gene: TRBJ2-7; d_gene: TRBD2; CDR3aa: CASSSSGAGGYEQYF; CDR3nt: TGTGCCAGCAGCTCTAGCGGGGCGGGAGGTTACGAGCAGTACTTC
v_gene: TRBV20-1; abundance: many; len: 13; j_gene: TRBJ1-2; d_gene: NA; CDR3aa: CSGTKGGLGGYTF; CDR3nt: TGCAGTGGCACTAAGGGGGGGCTGGGAGGCTACACCTTC
v_gene: TRBV5-1; abundance: NA; len: 14; j_gene: TRBJ2-3; d_gene: NA; CDR3aa: CASSLRGSADTQYF; CDR3nt: TGCGCCAGCAGCTTGAGGGGGAGCGCAGATACGCAGTATTTT
v_gene: TRBV30; abundance: NA; len: 14; j_gene: TRBJ1-3; d_gene: NA; CDR3aa: CAWNTGNSGNTIYF; CDR3nt: TGTGCCTGGAACACAGGAAACTCTGGAAACACCATATATTTT
v_gene: TRBV9; abundance: many; len: 14; j_gene: TRBJ2-2; d_gene: TRBD1; CDR3aa: CASRPGQITGELFF; CDR3nt: TGTGCCAGCAGACCGGGACAGATTACCGGGGAGCTGTTTTTT
v_gene: TRBV28; abundance: NA; len: 14; j_gene: TRBJ2-7; d_gene: NA; CDR3aa: CASSFLGHEDEQHF; CDR3nt: TGTGCCAGCAGTTTTTTGGGACACGAAGACGAGCAGCACTTC
v_gene: TRBV27; abundance: NA; len: 13; j_gene: TRBJ2-7; d_gene: NA; CDR3aa: CASSRLYSYEQYF; CDR3nt: TGTGCCAGCAGCCGACTGTACTCCTACGAGCAGTACTTC
v_gene: TRBV9; abundance: NA; len: 16; j_gene: TRBJ2-5; d_gene: NA; CDR3aa: CASSVGGGVSLETQYF; CDR3nt: TGTGCCAGCAGCGTAGGGGGTGGTGTGAGTTTAGAGACCCAGTACTTC
v_gene: TRBV5-6; abundance: many; len: 15; j_gene: TRBJ2-7; d_gene: TRBD1; CDR3aa: CASSLYPTGIYEQYF; CDR3nt: TGTGCCAGCAGCTTGTACCCGACAGGGATCTACGAGCAGTACTTC
v_gene: TRBV6-2/TRBV6-3; abundance: NA; len: 16; j_gene: TRBJ2-1; d_gene: TRBD2; CDR3aa: CASSLGLAGVRSEQFF; CDR3nt: TGTGCCAGCAGTTTGGGACTAGCGGGAGTTCGTAGCGAGCAGTTCTTC
v_gene: TRBV29-1; abundance: many; len: 14; j_gene: TRBJ2-3; d_gene: NA; CDR3aa: CSVEITLGADTQYF; CDR3nt: TGCAGCGTTGAAATTACCCTTGGGGCAGATACGCAGTATTTT
v_gene: TRBV5-1; abundance: NA; len: 15; j_gene: TRBJ2-2; d_gene: NA; CDR3aa: CASSLEGPNTGELFF; CDR3nt: TGCGCCAGCAGCTTAGAGGGGCCGAACACCGGTGAGCTGTTTTTT
v_gene: TRBV27; abundance: medium-sized; len: 14; j_gene: TRBJ1-5; d_gene: NA; CDR3aa: CASSLWGGNQPQHF; CDR3nt: TGTGCCAGCAGTTTATGGGGGGGAAATCAGCCCCAGCATTTT
v_gene: TRBV24-1; abundance: many; len: 16; j_gene: TRBJ2-3; d_gene: NA; CDR3aa: CATSGSGTYRTDTQYF; CDR3nt: TGTGCCACCAGTGGGTCCGGGACATACCGCACAGATACGCAGTATTTT
v_gene: TRBV6-1; abundance: once; len: 16; j_gene: TRBJ2-7; d_gene: TRBD2; CDR3aa: CASSAGSGTSSYEQYF; CDR3nt: TGTGCCAGCAGTGCTGGCTCCGGGACTAGCTCCTACGAGCAGTACTTC
v_gene: TRBV27; abundance: medium-sized; len: 14; j_gene: TRBJ1-2; d_gene: TRBD1; CDR3aa: CASSLDRGARGYTF; CDR3nt: TGTGCCAGCAGTTTGGACAGGGGGGCTCGCGGCTACACCTTC
v_gene: TRBV6-1; abundance: NA; len: 14; j_gene: TRBJ1-2; d_gene: NA; CDR3aa: CASSEVLGIGGYTF; CDR3nt: TGTGCCAGCAGTGAAGTTCTGGGTATAGGTGGCTACACCTTC
v_gene: TRBV2; abundance: many; len: 15; j_gene: TRBJ1-1; d_gene: NA; CDR3aa: CASQRGAYRGAEAFF; CDR3nt: TGTGCCAGTCAGAGGGGGGCATATCGAGGCGCTGAAGCTTTCTTT
v_gene: TRBV5-1; abundance: many; len: 17; j_gene: TRBJ2-7; d_gene: NA; CDR3aa: CASSLGVLSASSYEQYF; CDR3nt: TGCGCCAGCAGCTTGGGGGTTTTGTCGGCGAGCTCCTACGAGCAGTACTTC
v_gene: TRBV20-1; abundance: many; len: 13; j_gene: TRBJ2-5; d_gene: NA; CDR3aa: CSARDLAVETQYF; CDR3nt: TGCAGTGCTAGAGATCTCGCAGTAGAGACCCAGTACTTC
v_gene: TRBV3-1; abundance: NA; len: 16; j_gene: TRBJ1-6; d_gene: NA; CDR3aa: CASSQDNRAYNSPLHF; CDR3nt: TGTGCCAGCAGCCAAGATAACAGGGCGTATAATTCACCCCTCCACTTT